Listed here are 5 T cell receptor beta chains from one sample, sequenced in a study of cytomegalovirus exposure and HLA in healthy donors. PCR primers comprised 60 Vbeta and 13 Jbeta primers. The data were produced by immunoSEQ multiplex PCR, yet TCRdb's version contains in-frame clones alone and is incomplete. The sample records 150,000 to 200,000 clones, approximately 75% being singletons. Sequencing was carried out using PBMCs. Receptors were obtained from a man aged 45-65 years in good health and CMV-seropositive.

This clone showed up just a few times. The chain uses TRBV12-5 and TRBJ2-2; TRBD2 matches at 7 bases. CDR1 LGHNT and CDR2 FRNRAP come from the germline V gene. Unmatched junction bases numbered 4, after V lost 6 bases and J lost 0 bases. CDR3 length: 15 amino acids. CDR3 coding DNA: TGTGCTAGTGGGGGAGCGGGGACGAACACCGGGGAGCTGTTTTTT. Protein: CASGGAGTNTGELFF. The complete variable domain, with remaining parts taken from reference TRBV12-5 and TRBJ2-2, reads DARVTQTPRHKVTEMGQEVTMRCQPILGHNTVFWYRQTMMQGLELLAYFRNRAPLDDSGMPKDRFSAEMPDATLATLKIQPSEPRDSAVYFCASGGAGTNTGELFFGEGSRLTVL.

This chain links TRBV5-1 with TRBJ2-1, with D possibly TRBD2 on 6 matching bases. The CDR3 contains 14 residues. Germline V gives CDR1 SGHRS, CDR2 YFSETQ. Trimming took off 2 bases at V and 4 bases at J, with 10 bases between the two ends. The CDR3 DNA reads TGCGCCAGCAGCTTACGGACTACATACAATGAGCAGTTCTTC. It is translated as CASSLRTTYNEQFF.

V usage is TRBV7-6 and J usage is TRBJ1-1; unclear D gene. V lost 1 base, J lost 1 base, and 4 bases lay in between. This CDR3 is 13 amino acids long. The germline V gene encodes CDR1 SGHVS and CDR2 FNYEAQ. CDR3 residues: CASSLDRNTEAFF. CDR3 nucleotide sequence: TGTGCCAGCAGCTTAGACAGGAACACTGAAGCTTTCTTT.

This chain connects TRBV4-1 to TRBJ1-5; the match to TRBD1 covers 10 bases. The CDR3 loop spans 16 amino acids. V lost 0 bases to trimming and J lost 7 bases; unmatched junction nucleotides: 6. CDR1 is MGHRA, CDR2 YSYEKL, per germline. The CDR3 here is CASSQDRRQGAQPQHF. CDR3 DNA sequence: TGCGCCAGCAGCCAAGATAGGAGACAGGGGGCCCAGCCCCAGCATTTT.

This sequence joins TRBV4-3 and TRBJ2-2, with TRBD2 matching over 11 bases. Germline V CDR1 and CDR2: LGHNA, YSLEER. The J segment lost 0 bases and the V segment lost 3 bases, leaving 3 bases of the junction unmatched. This CDR3 contains 17 residues. The CDR3, as DNA: TGCGCCAGCAGCCAGGAACTAGCGGGGGCGAACACCGGGGAGCTGTTTTTT. Translated, it gives CASSQELAGANTGELFF.